This passage covers 4 T cell receptor beta chains from one sample sequenced in a study of blood T cell repertoires in COVID-19. Measured with immunoSEQ multiplex PCR; TCRdb has only the in-frame clones, and not every one. This sample carries fewer than 400,000 clones, 85% of them seen once, and the ten largest clones take 3% to 4.5%. Sequenced: peripheral blood. The receptors shown here come from a woman between 18 and 29 years old with acute or convalescent COVID-19.

The chain couples TRBV2 to TRBJ2-1; 10 bases fit TRBD2. Trimming at V came to 2 bases and at J to 11 bases, leaving 9 bases not matched to a gene. The CDR3 has 15 residues. Germline assignment: CDR1 SNHLY and CDR2 FYNNEI. CDR3 amino acids: CASSEIPSGRSQQFF. In DNA, the CDR3 is TGTGCCAGCAGTGAAATCCCTAGCGGGAGAAGTCAGCAGTTCTTC.

The chain is built from TRBV6-4 and TRBJ2-5; D may be TRBD2 (5 bases). The CDR3 is 13 amino acids. Trimming removed 2 bases at V and 5 bases at J, with 9 bases between. CDR1 and CDR2 from the germline V gene are MRHNA and SNTAGT. The CDR3 nucleotides are TGTGCCAGCAGTGACAATGAGGGTGAGACCCAGTACTTC. It is translated as CASSDNEGETQYF.

The CDR3 DNA reads TGTGCCAGCAGCGTAGAGGGAGGTAGTTTAGGCAATGAGCAGTTCTTC. This encodes CASSVEGGSLGNEQFF. The chain links TRBV9 to TRBJ2-1; a possible D gene is TRBD2 (6 bases). V was pared by 0 bases and J by 6 bases, with 16 bases between. Germline CDR1 reads SGDLS; CDR2 reads YYNGEE. The CDR3 spans 16 residues.

This clone was counted only a few times. The gene calls are TRBV7-2 and TRBJ2-7, with 10 bases fitting TRBD2. The CDR3 is 14 residues long. V shed 0 bases and J 9 bases; nucleotides not matched to a gene: 5. From germline, CDR1 is SGHTA and CDR2 FQGNSA. The CDR3 sequence is CASSLAGVAGGQYF. The CDR3 DNA is TGTGCCAGCAGCTTAGCGGGGGTAGCGGGAGGGCAGTACTTC. Filled out from reference TRBV7-2 and TRBJ2-7, the complete variable domain reads GAGVSQSPSNKVTEKGKDVELRCDPISGHTALYWYRQSLGQGLEFLIYFQGNSAPDKSGLPSDRFSAERTGGSVSTLTIQRTQQEDSAVYLCASSLAGVAGGQYFGPGTRLTVT.